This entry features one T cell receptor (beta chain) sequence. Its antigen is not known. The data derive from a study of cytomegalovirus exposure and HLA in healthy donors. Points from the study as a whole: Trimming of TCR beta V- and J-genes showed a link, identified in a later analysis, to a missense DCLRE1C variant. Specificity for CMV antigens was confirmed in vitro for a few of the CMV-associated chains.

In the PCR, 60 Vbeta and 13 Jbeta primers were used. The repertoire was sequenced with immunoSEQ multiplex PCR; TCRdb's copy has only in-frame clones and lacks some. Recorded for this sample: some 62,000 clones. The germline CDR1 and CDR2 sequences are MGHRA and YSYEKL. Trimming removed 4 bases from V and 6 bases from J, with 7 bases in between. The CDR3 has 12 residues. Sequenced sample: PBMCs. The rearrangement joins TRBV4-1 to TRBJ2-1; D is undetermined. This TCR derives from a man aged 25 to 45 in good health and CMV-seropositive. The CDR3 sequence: CASSPLSNEQFF. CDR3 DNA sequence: TGCGCCAGCAGCCCGCTCAGCAATGAGCAGTTCTTC.